The sequence of this T cell receptor (beta chain) was determined in a study of blood T cells in healthy people across ages. Study-level findings and limits: Older age went with lower TCR beta diversity per million T cells, in a roughly linear way. Long-lived donors had more naive CD4+ cells and higher diversity than aged donors.

With a J-beta primer mix and a sample-barcoded 5' primer, a second PCR ran about 7 to 12 cycles. The template-switch adaptor was a 5' adaptor with 12 random nucleotides. It tagged each cDNA molecule. TCRdb passed the 5' RACE reads through MiXCR, listing each CDR3 protein once. The sample records some 640,000 distinct CDR3 sequences, approximately 30% being singletons. This clonotype was seen ten or more times. The antigen is unknown. V was clipped by 0 bases and J by 4 bases, with 7 bases between them. The germline CDR1 and CDR2 sequences are SGHRS and YFSETQ. The CDR3 is 13 amino acids. This chain uses TRBV5-1 with TRBJ1-2; D call uncertain. Sequencing was performed on blood. The clonotype originates from a woman over 75 in good health. CDR3 amino acids: CASSLEAIYGYTF. The DNA of the CDR3 is TGCGCCAGCAGCTTGGAGGCAATCTATGGCTACACCTTC. The complete variable domain, with remaining parts taken from reference TRBV5-1 and TRBJ1-2, reads KAGVTQTPRYLIKTRGQQVTLSCSPISGHRSVSWYQQTPGQGLQFLFEYFSETQRNKGNFPGRFSGRQFSNSRSEMNVSTLELGDSALYLCASSLEAIYGYTFGSGTRLTVV.